This T cell receptor beta chain was retrieved from a study of blood T cell repertoires in COVID-19. Study information: Donors in the United States, Italy and Spain gave samples during acute or convalescent COVID-19. From T cells, B-cell-depleted T cells, or PBMCs came the material, which was cDNA or gDNA.

The CDR3 extends over 13 amino acids. Deletions cut 2 bases from V and 4 bases from J, with 6 bases between. CDR1 is SGDLS and CDR2 is YYNGEE in the germline V gene. How the authors handled the data: For nucleated cells, counts were estimated from reference gene primer amplification. The table came from immunoSEQ multiplex PCR; TCRdb's copy has only in-frame clones and leaves some out. V, J and clone size were drawn from that table, and D and trimming were deduced from the DNA. The table has approximately 140,000 clones, roughly 80% seen once; the top ten hold 6.5% to 8.5%. This clone has a handful of counts.

The chain has TRBV9 and TRBJ2-2; D unclear. This receptor was identified in a human donor with acute or convalescent COVID-19. The donor label of this sample is uncertain. The specimen sequenced was peripheral blood. The CDR3 is CASSVLVTGELFF. The DNA for the CDR3 is TGTGCCAGCAGCGTTTTAGTCACCGGGGAGCTGTTTTTT.